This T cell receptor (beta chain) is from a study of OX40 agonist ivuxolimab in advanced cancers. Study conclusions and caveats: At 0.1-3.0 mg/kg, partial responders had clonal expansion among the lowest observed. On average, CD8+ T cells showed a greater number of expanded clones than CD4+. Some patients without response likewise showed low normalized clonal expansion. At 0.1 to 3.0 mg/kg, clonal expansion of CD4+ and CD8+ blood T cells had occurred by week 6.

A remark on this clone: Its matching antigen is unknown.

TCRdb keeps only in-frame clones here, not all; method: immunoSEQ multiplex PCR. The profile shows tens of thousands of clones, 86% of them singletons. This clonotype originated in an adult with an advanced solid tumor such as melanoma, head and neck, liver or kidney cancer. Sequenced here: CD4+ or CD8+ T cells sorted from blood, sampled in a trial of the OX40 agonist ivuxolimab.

CDR3 sequence reads: CASTMTRRTQETQYF. In DNA, the CDR3 is TGTGCCAGCACAATGACCCGTCGGACGCAAGAGACCCAGTACTTC. This chain uses TRBV6-5 with TRBJ2-5; D is unresolved. V was pared by 7 bases and J by 2 bases, with 17 bases between. This CDR3 region has 15 residues. Germline V gene lookup returns CDR1 MNHEY and CDR2 SVGAGI.